These T cell receptor beta chains were read from a single sample in a study of blood T cell repertoires in COVID-19. TCRdb's table, derived via immunoSEQ multiplex PCR, lists solely in-frame clones and lacks some. The table lists 130,000 to 150,000 clones, less than 90% of them singletons. The sample taken for sequencing was peripheral blood. Receptors originate from a human donor in a cohort sampled during active COVID-19. CDR3s include the opening cysteine and the closing phenylalanine or tryptophan. A D gene is named only where the DNA matches it firmly. Size tells how often a clone was seen (once, few, many) or the class of an expanded clone, and some rows leave it out.

size	D	V	J	DNA	CDR3
-	-	TRBV15	TRBJ1-3	TGTGCCACCAGCAGACTGCCGGGGGGCTCTGGAAACACCATATATTTT	CATSRLPGGSGNTIYF
-	TRBD1	TRBV27	TRBJ1-5	TGTGCCAGCAAACTGCAGGGGGCAAATCAGCCCCAGCATTTT	CASKLQGANQPQHF
once	-	TRBV28	TRBJ1-2	TGTGCCAGCAGTCCCCTCGGGGGGGGGCACTATGGCTACACCTTC	CASSPLGGGHYGYTF
once	-	TRBV4-1	TRBJ2-1	TGCGCCAGCAGTCTCTCACCCCAGGGTTACAATGAGCAGTTCTTC	CASSLSPQGYNEQFF
-	-	TRBV19	TRBJ1-1	TGTGCCAGTAAAGGCAGGGGCAATTCCCTCAACACTGAAGCTTTCTTT	CASKGRGNSLNTEAFF
-	TRBD1	TRBV27	TRBJ1-1	TGTGCCAGCAGTCCCCCGGACAGGGTATGGACTGAAGCTTTCTTT	CASSPPDRVWTEAFF
once	-	TRBV29-1	TRBJ2-7	TGCAGCGTTGAAGATCTGACAGGCGCGATCTACGAGCAGTACTTC	CSVEDLTGAIYEQYF
once	-	TRBV5-5	TRBJ1-1	TGTGCCAGCACAAGCTGGCCAGGTGACACTGAAGCTTTCTTT	CASTSWPGDTEAFF
-	TRBD1	TRBV9	TRBJ1-2	TGTGCCAGCAGTCTTCTAACCGGGACAGACTATGGCTACACCTTC	CASSLLTGTDYGYTF
-	-	TRBV3-1/TRBV3-2	TRBJ2-7	TGTGCCAGCAGCCTGCGGGGTTTCGAGCAGTACTTC	CASSLRGFEQYF
few	-	TRBV5-5	TRBJ2-2	TGTGCCAGCAGCTTTGTGGGGCGGAACACCGGGGAGCTGTTTTTT	CASSFVGRNTGELFF
-	-	TRBV7-8	TRBJ2-2	TGTGCCAGCAGCCGAGAAGGAGGGAACACCGGGGAGCTGTTTTTT	CASSREGGNTGELFF
-	TRBD2	TRBV2	TRBJ2-2	TGTGCCAGCAGTCCAATAGCGGGGGCGACGAACACCGGGGAGCTGTTTTTT	CASSPIAGATNTGELFF
-	-	TRBV6-2/TRBV6-3	TRBJ2-7	TGTGCCAGCAGCCTCGGGGAGTACGAGCAGTACTTC	CASSLGEYEQYF
-	-	TRBV6-5	TRBJ1-1	TGTGCCAGCAGCGTAGGGGTCATGGGAACTGAAGCTTTCTTT	CASSVGVMGTEAFF
-	TRBD1	TRBV3-1/TRBV3-2	TRBJ1-5	TGTGCCAGCAGCCAGACAGGGGGCGATCAGCCCCAGCATTTT	CASSQTGGDQPQHF
-	-	TRBV5-1	TRBJ2-6	TGCGCCAGCAGCCCAGGGGTTCGAGGGGCCAACGTCCTGACTTTC	CASSPGVRGANVLTF
-	-	TRBV30	TRBJ1-2	TGTGCCTGGAGTGTAACGGGGGATGGCTACACCTTC	CAWSVTGDGYTF
-	-	TRBV10-3	TRBJ2-1	TGTGCCATCAGTGCCCGACGGACTTCCCTGTCCTACAATGAGCAGTTCTTC	CAISARRTSLSYNEQFF
-	-	TRBV10-3	TRBJ2-5	TGTGCCCAATTGCTAACCCAAGAGACCCAGTACTTC	CAQLLTQETQYF
-	TRBD1	TRBV29-1	TRBJ2-7	TGCAGCGTGGGACAGGGTGTGTGGGAGCAGTACTTC	CSVGQGVWEQYF
-	TRBD1	TRBV5-6	TRBJ2-2	TGTGCCAGCAGACCCGACAGGGGGGCCGGGGAGCTGTTTTTT	CASRPDRGAGELFF
-	TRBD2	TRBV4-1	TRBJ2-1	TGCGCCAGCAGCCCCCGAGGAGGGGCGGGGGGGGAGTACAATGAGCAGTTCTTC	CASSPRGGAGGEYNEQFF
-	TRBD1	TRBV7-2	TRBJ2-2	TGTGCCAGCAGCTCGAGACAGGGGGACACCGGGGAGCTGTTTTTT	CASSSRQGDTGELFF
-	-	TRBV15	TRBJ1-2	TGTGCCACCAGCAGAGGCGGGCAGGACTATGGCTACACCTTC	CATSRGGQDYGYTF
once	-	TRBV5-1	TRBJ1-1	TGCGCCAGCAGCCACGAGACAGCCAACACTGAAGCTTTCTTT	CASSHETANTEAFF